This T cell receptor beta chain appears in the sequencing data of a study of PD-1 blockade in classical Hodgkin lymphoma. Findings and caveats of the study: As was reported, newly diagnosed patients showed lower baseline TCR diversity than healthy donors did. Complete responders possessed baseline diversity comparable to newly diagnosed patients.

Relapse after autologous stem cell transplantation occurred in every patient, and brentuximab vedotin exposure varied. Notes on this clone: The antigen is undetermined.

Germline V gene lookup returns CDR1 LGHNA and CDR2 YSLEER. V was cut by 0 bases and J by 8 bases, with 16 bases left in between. The CDR3 loop spans 15 amino acids. Data came from immunoSEQ multiplex PCR; TCRdb stores just in-frame clones and leaves some out. The sample carries some 21,000 clones, around 80% recorded once. The material sequenced was peripheral blood mononuclear cells (PBMCs), taken before the second cycle of nivolumab. This clonotype originated in a human donor with classical Hodgkin lymphoma. The V gene is TRBV4-3, the J gene TRBJ1-2, with D uncertain. CDR3 nucleotides: TGCGCCAGCAGCCAAGAAAGGAGTCCGTTAGGCGGCTACACCTTC. Its protein is CASSQERSPLGGYTF.